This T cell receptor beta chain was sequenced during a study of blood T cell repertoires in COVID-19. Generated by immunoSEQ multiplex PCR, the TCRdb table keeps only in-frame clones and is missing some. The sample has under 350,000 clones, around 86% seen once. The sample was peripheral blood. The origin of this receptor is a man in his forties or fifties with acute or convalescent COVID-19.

In nucleotides, the CDR3 is TGTGCCAGCAGCTTCCGGACAGCCACCGGGGAGCTGTTTTTT. It encodes CASSFRTATGELFF. The chain is built from TRBV7-9 and TRBJ2-2, with TRBD1 as a possible D gene (6 bases). Germline CDR1 reads SEHNR; CDR2 reads FQNEAQ (reference sequence). The V end lost 3 bases, the J end lost 4 bases, and 9 bases lay between the germline ends. The CDR3 has 14 residues.